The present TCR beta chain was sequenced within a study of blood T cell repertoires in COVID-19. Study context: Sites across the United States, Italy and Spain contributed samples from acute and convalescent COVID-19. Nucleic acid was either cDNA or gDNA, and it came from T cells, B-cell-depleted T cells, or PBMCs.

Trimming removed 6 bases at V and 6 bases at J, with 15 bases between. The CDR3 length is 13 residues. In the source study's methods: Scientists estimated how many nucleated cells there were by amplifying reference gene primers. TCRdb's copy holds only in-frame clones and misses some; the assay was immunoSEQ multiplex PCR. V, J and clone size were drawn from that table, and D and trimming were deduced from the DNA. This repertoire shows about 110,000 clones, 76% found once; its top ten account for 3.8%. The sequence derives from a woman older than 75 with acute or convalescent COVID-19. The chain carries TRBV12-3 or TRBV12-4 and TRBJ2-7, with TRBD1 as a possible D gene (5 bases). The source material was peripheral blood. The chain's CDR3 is CASSLQVLVEQYF. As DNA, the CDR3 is TGTGCCAGCAGCCTACAGGTTTTAGTCGAGCAGTACTTC.